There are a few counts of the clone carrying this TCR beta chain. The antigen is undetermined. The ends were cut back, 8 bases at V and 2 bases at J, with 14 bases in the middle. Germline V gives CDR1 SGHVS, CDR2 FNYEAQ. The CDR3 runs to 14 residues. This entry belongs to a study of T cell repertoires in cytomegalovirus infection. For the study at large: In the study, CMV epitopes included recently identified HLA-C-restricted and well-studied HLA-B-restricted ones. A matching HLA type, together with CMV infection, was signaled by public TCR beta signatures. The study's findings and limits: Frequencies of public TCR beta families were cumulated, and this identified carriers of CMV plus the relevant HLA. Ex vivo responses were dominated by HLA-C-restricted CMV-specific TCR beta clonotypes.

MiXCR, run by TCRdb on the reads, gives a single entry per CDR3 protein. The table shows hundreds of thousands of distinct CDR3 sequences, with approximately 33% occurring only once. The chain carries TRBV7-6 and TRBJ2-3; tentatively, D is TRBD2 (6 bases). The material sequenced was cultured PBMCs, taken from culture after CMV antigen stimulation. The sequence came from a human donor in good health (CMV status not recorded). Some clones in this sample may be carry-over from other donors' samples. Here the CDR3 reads CASPCRRDTDTQYF. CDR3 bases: TGTGCCAGCCCCTGTAGGAGGGACACAGATACGCAGTATTTT.